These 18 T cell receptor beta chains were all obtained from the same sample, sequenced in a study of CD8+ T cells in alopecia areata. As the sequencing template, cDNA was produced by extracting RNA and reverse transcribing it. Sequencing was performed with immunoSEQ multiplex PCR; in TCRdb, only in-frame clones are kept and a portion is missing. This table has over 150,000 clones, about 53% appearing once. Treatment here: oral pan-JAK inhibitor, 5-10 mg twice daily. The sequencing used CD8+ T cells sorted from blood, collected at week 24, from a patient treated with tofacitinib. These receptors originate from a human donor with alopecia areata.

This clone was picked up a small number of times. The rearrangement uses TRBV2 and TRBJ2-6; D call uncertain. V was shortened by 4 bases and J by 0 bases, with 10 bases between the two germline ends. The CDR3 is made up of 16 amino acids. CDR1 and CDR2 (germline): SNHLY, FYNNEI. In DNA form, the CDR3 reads TGTGCCAGCAGTGTGGGCATTTCCTCTGGGGCCAACGTCCTGACTTTC. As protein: CASSVGISSGANVLTF.

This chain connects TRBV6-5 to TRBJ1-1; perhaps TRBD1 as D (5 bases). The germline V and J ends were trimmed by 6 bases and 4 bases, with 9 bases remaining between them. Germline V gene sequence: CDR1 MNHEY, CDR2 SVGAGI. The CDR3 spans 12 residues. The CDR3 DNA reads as TGTGCCAGCAGCACAGGTGGCACTGAAGCTTTCTTT. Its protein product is CASSTGGTEAFF.

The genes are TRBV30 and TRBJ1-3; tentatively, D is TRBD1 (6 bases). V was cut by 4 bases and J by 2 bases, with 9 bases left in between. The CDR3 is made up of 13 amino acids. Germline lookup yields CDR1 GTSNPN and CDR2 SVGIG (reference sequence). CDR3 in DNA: TGTGCCTGGATCCAGGGGACTGGAAACACCATATATTTT. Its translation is CAWIQGTGNTIYF.

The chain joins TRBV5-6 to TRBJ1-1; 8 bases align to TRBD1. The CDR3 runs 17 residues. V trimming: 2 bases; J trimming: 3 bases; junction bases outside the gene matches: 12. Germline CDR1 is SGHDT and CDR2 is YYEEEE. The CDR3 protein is CASSFSPTGVTDTEAFF. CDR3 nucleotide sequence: TGTGCCAGCAGCTTCAGCCCGACAGGGGTAACGGACACTGAAGCTTTCTTT.

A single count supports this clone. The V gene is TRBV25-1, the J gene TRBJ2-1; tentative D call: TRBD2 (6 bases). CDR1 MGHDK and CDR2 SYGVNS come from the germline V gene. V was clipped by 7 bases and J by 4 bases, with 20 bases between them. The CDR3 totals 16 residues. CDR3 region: CASIGPHSRGYNEQFF. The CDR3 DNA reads TGTGCCAGCATCGGACCCCACTCCCGGGGGTACAATGAGCAGTTCTTC.

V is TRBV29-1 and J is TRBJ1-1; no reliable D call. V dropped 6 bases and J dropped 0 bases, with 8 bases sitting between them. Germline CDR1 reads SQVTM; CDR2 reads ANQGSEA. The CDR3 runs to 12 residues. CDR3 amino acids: CSVKTLNTEAFF. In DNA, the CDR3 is TGCAGCGTAAAGACATTGAACACTGAAGCTTTCTTT.

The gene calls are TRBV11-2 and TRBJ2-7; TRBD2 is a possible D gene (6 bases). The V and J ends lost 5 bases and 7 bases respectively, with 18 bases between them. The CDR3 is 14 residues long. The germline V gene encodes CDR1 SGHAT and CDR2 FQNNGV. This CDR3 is CASSPGTRRKEQYF. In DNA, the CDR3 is TGTGCCAGCAGCCCGGGGACTCGGCGAAAGGAGCAGTACTTC.

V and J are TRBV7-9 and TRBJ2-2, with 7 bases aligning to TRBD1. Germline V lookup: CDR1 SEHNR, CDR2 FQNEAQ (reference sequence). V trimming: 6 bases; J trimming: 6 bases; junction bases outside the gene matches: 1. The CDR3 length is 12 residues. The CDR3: CASRTGSGELFF. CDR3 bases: TGTGCCAGCAGGACAGGGTCCGGGGAGCTGTTTTTT.

The CDR3 reads CASSLGGVGYEQYF. Here the CDR3 DNA reads TGTGCCAGCAGCTTGGGGGGCGTGGGCTACGAGCAGTACTTC. The rearrangement joins TRBV27 to TRBJ2-7, with D perhaps assigned TRBD1 or TRBD2 (6 bases each). The germline gives CDR1 MNHEY, CDR2 SMNVEV (reference sequence). CDR3 length: 14 residues. V lost 6 bases and J 3 bases, leaving 15 bases between the germline ends.

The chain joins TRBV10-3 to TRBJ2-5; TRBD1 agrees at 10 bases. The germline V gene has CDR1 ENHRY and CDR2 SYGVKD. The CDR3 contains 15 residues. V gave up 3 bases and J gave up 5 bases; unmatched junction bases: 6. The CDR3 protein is CAISDDRGLFETQYF. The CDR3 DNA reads TGTGCCATCAGTGACGACAGGGGGCTATTTGAGACCCAGTACTTC.

CDR3 in DNA: TGCAGCGTTGACTTCAGGGTCGGCGACTATGGCTACACCTTC. Translating it yields CSVDFRVGDYGYTF. The chain combines TRBV29-1 with TRBJ1-2; possibly TRBD1 for D (5 bases). V was cut by 3 bases and J by 3 bases, with 14 bases left in between. Germline CDR1 is SQVTM and CDR2 is ANQGSEA. The CDR3 is 14 amino acids.

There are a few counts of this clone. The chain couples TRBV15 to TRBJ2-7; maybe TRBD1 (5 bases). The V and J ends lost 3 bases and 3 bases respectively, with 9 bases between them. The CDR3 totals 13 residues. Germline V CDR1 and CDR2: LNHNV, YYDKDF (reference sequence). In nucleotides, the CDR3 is TGTGCCACCAGCAGTGCCACAGGCTACGAGCAGTACTTC. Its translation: CATSSATGYEQYF.

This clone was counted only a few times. The CDR3 DNA reads TGCAGCGTTGTTTTGGGTTCGGGGGCTGGGGAGCAGTTCTTC. As protein: CSVVLGSGAGEQFF. The chain couples TRBV29-1 to TRBJ2-1; D may match TRBD1 or TRBD2 (6 bases each). V was trimmed by 4 bases and J by 10 bases, leaving 20 bases between them. The CDR3 has 14 amino acids. The germline V gene encodes CDR1 SQVTM and CDR2 ANQGSEA.

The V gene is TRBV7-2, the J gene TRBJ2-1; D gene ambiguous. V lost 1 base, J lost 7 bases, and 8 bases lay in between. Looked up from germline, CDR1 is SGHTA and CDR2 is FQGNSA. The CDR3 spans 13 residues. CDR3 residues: CASSLVLGNEQFF. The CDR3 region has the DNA TGTGCCAGCAGCTTAGTACTGGGAAATGAGCAGTTCTTC.

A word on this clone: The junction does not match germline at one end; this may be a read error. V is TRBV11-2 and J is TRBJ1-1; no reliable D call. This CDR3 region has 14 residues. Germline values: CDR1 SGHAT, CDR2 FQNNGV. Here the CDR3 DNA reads TGTGCCAGCAGCCTAGAGTGGGGGAACACTGAAGCTTTCTTT. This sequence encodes CASSLEWGNTEAFF.

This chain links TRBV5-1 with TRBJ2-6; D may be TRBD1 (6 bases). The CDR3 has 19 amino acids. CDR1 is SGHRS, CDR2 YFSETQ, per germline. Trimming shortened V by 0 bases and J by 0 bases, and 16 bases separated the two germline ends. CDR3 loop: CASSLGSRTASSGANVLTF. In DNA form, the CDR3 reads TGCGCCAGCAGCTTGGGGTCCCGGACAGCCTCCTCTGGGGCCAACGTCCTGACTTTC.

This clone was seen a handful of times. CDR3 nucleotide sequence: TGTGCCAGCACCTCCGGGACAGGGGATGAAAAACTGTTTTTT. Amino acids: CASTSGTGDEKLFF. This sequence joins TRBV25-1 and TRBJ1-4; 10 nucleotides match TRBD1. The germline V gene has CDR1 MGHDK and CDR2 SYGVNS. V dropped 7 bases and J dropped 6; count of bases not matched to a gene: 5. The CDR3 runs 14 residues.

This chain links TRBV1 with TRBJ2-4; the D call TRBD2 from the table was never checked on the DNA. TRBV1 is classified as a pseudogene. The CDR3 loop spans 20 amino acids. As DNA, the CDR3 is TGCACCAGCAGCCAAGAGCGGGGGGGCACGGGGAAACCAGCCAAAAACATTCAGTACTTC. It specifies CTSSQERGGTGKPAKNIQYF.